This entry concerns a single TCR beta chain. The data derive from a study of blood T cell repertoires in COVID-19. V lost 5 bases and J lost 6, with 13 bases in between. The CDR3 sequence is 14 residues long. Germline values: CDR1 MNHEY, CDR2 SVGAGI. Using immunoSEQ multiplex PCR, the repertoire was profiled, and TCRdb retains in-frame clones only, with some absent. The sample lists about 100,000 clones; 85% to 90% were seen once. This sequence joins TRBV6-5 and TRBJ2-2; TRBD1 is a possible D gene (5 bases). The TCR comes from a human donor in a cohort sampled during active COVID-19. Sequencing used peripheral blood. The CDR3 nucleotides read TGTGCCAGCAGTCGGCAGGGAATTGCCGGGGAGCTGTTTTTT. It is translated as CASSRQGIAGELFF.